This T cell receptor (beta chain) was observed in a study of beta chain features in type 1 diabetes. Across the study: In age, gender and cell yields, patients were similar to healthy donors.

All of the isolated RNA was reverse transcribed, so expressed TCRB transcripts were sequenced. Sequenced by immunoSEQ multiplex PCR; TCRdb stores in-frame clones only, minus some. The sample includes some 350,000 clones, 9.6% seen only once; the top ten take roughly 0.54%. Every donor had blood drawn once into heparin, about 116 mL on average. CDR1 LNHNV and CDR2 YYDKDF come from the germline V gene (reference sequence). V lost 1 base, J lost 2 bases, and 6 bases stayed unmatched. The CDR3 covers 16 residues. Overall study results and limits: In every one of the four CD4+ subsets, TCRB CDR3s were moderately but significantly shorter in Type 1 diabetes patients.

Only a few counts were recorded for this clone. Its antigen remains unidentified. The origin of this receptor is a young man with type 1 diabetes. The chain combines TRBV15 with TRBJ2-5, with 8 positions matching TRBD1. Source material: central memory CD4+ T cells from blood. The CDR3 DNA is TGTGCCACCAGCAGAGCGCAGGGGGCCTCGCAAGAGACCCAGTACTTC. Translated: CATSRAQGASQETQYF.